This T cell receptor beta chain originates from a study of identical twins. No donor was unhealthy or non-Caucasian. Overall study findings and caveats: There were fewer insertions in abundant cord blood beta clonotypes, but memory repertoires showed no such pattern. The presence of invariant MAIT and iNKT cells could partly confound analyses of zero-insertion sequences.

The germline V gene has CDR1 SGHKS and CDR2 YYEKEE (reference sequence). After removal of 0 bases from V and 3 bases from J, the junction contained 4 bases not matched to a gene. The CDR3 spans 15 residues. A universal primer site arose from template switching, and cDNA bore unique molecular identifiers. TCRdb independently ran MiXCR on the 5' RACE reads; one entry per CDR3 protein. The sample includes around 550,000 distinct CDR3 sequences, roughly 15% of them seen just once. As to this clonotype: Its antigen is not known.

The same data also contributed to another study, on yellow fever vaccine responses in identical twins.

The V and J genes are TRBV5-5 and TRBJ2-7; the match to TRBD2 covers 9 bases. Material for sequencing was CD4+ T cells sorted from blood. This sequence originates from a woman younger than 30 in good health. The CDR3 here is CASSLDPSGIYEQYF. The CDR3 DNA is TGTGCCAGCAGCTTGGACCCTAGCGGGATCTACGAGCAGTACTTC.